The 19 T cell receptor beta chains listed next were all sequenced from one sample in a study of post-analysis software for immune sequencing data. Regarding the study as a whole: Five or six TRBV segments were more frequent in patients than controls; TRBV5-6, TRBV5-1 and TRBV20-1 belonged to this group.

Incorporated into the TCR beta cDNA libraries were unique molecular identifiers, which served to reduce PCR and sequencing biases. TCRdb independently ran MiXCR on the PCR reads; one entry per CDR3 protein. This table has 650,000 to 850,000 distinct CDR3 sequences, around 46% appearing once. Their antigen targets remain unknown. Sequencing was performed on blood. These receptor sequences come from a girl between 5 and 17 years old with multiple sclerosis.

The J gene is TRBJ2-7, the V gene TRBV29-1, with 8 positions matching TRBD1. The CDR3 has 12 amino acids. CDR1 and CDR2 (germline): SQVTM, ANQGSEA. V was clipped by 6 bases and J by 3 bases; unmatched bases: 4. This CDR3 is CSVFDRGYEQYF. The CDR3 DNA reads TGCAGCGTGTTCGACAGGGGCTACGAGCAGTACTTC.

The chain joins TRBV20-1 to TRBJ2-5; D might be TRBD1 (5 bases). Germline loops: CDR1 DFQATT, CDR2 SNEGSKA (reference sequence). CDR3 length: 14 amino acids. V was cut by 1 base and J by 4 bases, with 13 bases left in between. The CDR3 DNA sequence: TGCAGTGCTAGAGCAGGGCCAACGGGAGAGACCCAGTACTTC. This sequence encodes CSARAGPTGETQYF.

The rearrangement uses TRBV7-2 and TRBJ2-5; 16 bases align to TRBD2. This CDR3 comprises 18 residues. After removal of 1 base from V and 5 bases from J, the junction contained 7 bases not matched to a gene. The germline CDR1 and CDR2 sequences are SGHTA and FQGNSA. CDR3: CASSLGGLAGGPYETQYF. For the CDR3, the DNA is TGTGCCAGCAGCTTAGGGGGACTAGCGGGAGGGCCATATGAGACCCAGTACTTC.

This clonotype was counted many times. This rearrangement joins TRBV5-1 to TRBJ2-1; D assignment may be TRBD1 or TRBD2 (5 bases each). Looked up from germline, CDR1 is SGHRS and CDR2 is YFSETQ. The ends were cut back, 7 bases at V and 15 bases at J, with 17 bases in the middle. This CDR3 is 11 amino acids long. The CDR3 region is CASRGTGDSFF. CDR3 nucleotides: TGCGCCAGCCGGGGAACAGGTGATTCGTTCTTC. The full variable domain, its missing parts supplied by reference TRBV5-1 and TRBJ2-1, is KAGVTQTPRYLIKTRGQQVTLSCSPISGHRSVSWYQQTPGQGLQFLFEYFSETQRNKGNFPGRFSGRQFSNSRSEMNVSTLELGDSALYLCASRGTGDSFFGPGTRLTVL.

In its sample, this clonotype was seen a few times. V is TRBV29-1 and J is TRBJ2-7, with D possibly being TRBD1 or TRBD2 (5 bases each). This CDR3 region has 13 residues. V was trimmed by 6 bases and J by 4 bases, leaving 16 bases between them. Germline values: CDR1 SQVTM, CDR2 ANQGSEA. CDR3 coding DNA: TGCAGCGTCCGGGGCTACAGAGGGTACGAGCAGTACTTC. This codes for CSVRGYRGYEQYF.

The rearrangement uses TRBV29-1 and TRBJ2-3; D perhaps matches TRBD1 (6 bases). The CDR3 is made up of 12 amino acids. V lost 6 bases and J lost 2, with 9 bases in between. In germline, CDR1 is SQVTM, CDR2 ANQGSEA. The chain's CDR3 is CSVRGNTDTQYF. The CDR3 DNA is TGCAGCGTCAGGGGCAACACAGATACGCAGTATTTT.

The CDR3 sequence is CASSGGPSDSPLHF. The CDR3 region has the DNA TGTGCCAGCAGCGGGGGACCCTCGGATTCACCCCTCCACTTT. The chain links TRBV7-9 to TRBJ1-6; tentative D call: TRBD1 (5 bases). V gave up 5 bases and J gave up 8 bases, with 13 bases separating them. Per the germline V gene, CDR1 is SEHNR and CDR2 is FQNEAQ (reference sequence). CDR3 size: 14 residues. The variable domain in full, with the rest retrieved from reference TRBV7-9 and TRBJ1-6, is DTGVSQNPRHKITKRGQNVTFRCDPISEHNRLYWYRQTLGQGPEFLTYFQNEAQLEKSRLLSDRFSAERPKGSFSTLEIQRTEQGDSAMYLCASSGGPSDSPLHFGNGTRLTVT.

A few counts support this clonotype. The CDR3 coding sequence is TGTGCCATCGCGGGCTATCTTTACAATGAGCAGTTCTTC. Its protein product is CAIAGYLYNEQFF. The rearrangement uses TRBV10-3 and TRBJ2-1, with TRBD2 as a possible D gene (5 bases). Deletions cut 8 bases from V and 4 bases from J, with 12 bases between. Germline-derived CDR1 and CDR2 are ENHRY and SYGVKD. The CDR3 covers 13 residues.

V and J are TRBV24-1 and TRBJ2-1, with D tentatively TRBD1 (6 bases). The germline gives CDR1 KGHDR, CDR2 SFDVKD. CDR3 size: 17 residues. Trimming took 0 bases from V and 0 from J, leaving 11 bases between them. The CDR3 sequence: CATSDLPTGSSYNEQFF. CDR3 in DNA: TGTGCCACCAGTGATTTGCCCACAGGGAGCTCCTACAATGAGCAGTTCTTC.

The chain links TRBV6-6 to TRBJ1-2; no clear D gene. The CDR3 consists of 10 residues. The germline gives CDR1 MNHNY, CDR2 SVGAGI (reference sequence). The ends were cut back, 7 bases at V and 8 bases at J, with 8 bases in the middle. CDR3 nucleotide sequence: TGTGCCAGCATGGAATTCGGCTACACCTTC. Translating gives CASMEFGYTF.

J is TRBJ2-7 and V is TRBV20-1, with D possibly matching TRBD1 (5 bases). CDR1 DFQATT and CDR2 SNEGSKA come from the germline V gene (reference sequence). The CDR3 sequence is 14 residues long. The germline V and J ends were trimmed by 1 base and 2 bases, with 12 bases remaining between them. CDR3: CSARAPDTAYEQYF. In nucleotides, the CDR3 is TGCAGTGCTAGAGCTCCGGACACGGCCTACGAGCAGTACTTC.

This chain uses TRBV12-3 or TRBV12-4 with TRBJ2-1, with D tentatively TRBD2 (5 bases). Trimming stripped 6 bases from V and 8 bases from J, with 8 bases between. CDR3 length: 11 amino acids. The CDR3 region has the DNA TGTGCCAGCAGAGCTAGCTATGAGCAGTTCTTC. It translates to CASRASYEQFF.

This chain uses TRBV6-5 with TRBJ2-3, with D tentatively TRBD1 (5 bases). The germline V and J ends were trimmed by 6 bases and 4 bases, with 8 bases remaining between them. CDR1 and CDR2 from the germline V gene are MNHEY and SVGAGI. This CDR3 is 12 amino acids long. Here the CDR3 reads CASREGADTQYF. The CDR3 nucleotides are TGTGCCAGCAGAGAAGGGGCAGATACGCAGTATTTT.

CDR3 coding DNA: TGCAGTGCTCCAAGGCCGGAGGAGACGACCCAGTACTTC. This translates into CSAPRPEETTQYF. This rearrangement joins TRBV20-1 to TRBJ2-5; TRBD2 might be the D (5 bases). This CDR3 spans 13 amino acids. Germline V lookup: CDR1 DFQATT, CDR2 SNEGSKA (reference sequence). V was trimmed by 5 bases and J by 7 bases, leaving 17 bases between them.

The chain carries TRBV6-2 or TRBV6-3 and TRBJ2-3, with 13 nucleotides matching TRBD2. Unmatched junction bases numbered 8, after V lost 5 bases and J lost 6 bases. Germline CDR1 MNHEY, CDR2 SVGEGT. The CDR3 sequence is 16 residues long. In DNA form, the CDR3 reads TGTGCCAGCAGTCCCGGGACTAGCGGGGCCCGGGATACGCAGTATTTT. Residues: CASSPGTSGARDTQYF.

This clonotype was seen more than once but under ten times. The chain is built from TRBV28 and TRBJ1-2; a weak D match, TRBD1 (5 bases). V was pared by 0 bases and J by 6 bases, with 11 bases between. This CDR3 contains 14 residues. Germline loops: CDR1 MDHEN, CDR2 SYDVKM. The CDR3 DNA reads as TGTGCCAGCAGTTTATGGGGGACGGCGGATGGCTACACCTTC. This gives the protein CASSLWGTADGYTF.

This clonotype was recorded a few times. This chain uses TRBV2 with TRBJ2-5; 11 nucleotides match TRBD2. Germline V gene lookup returns CDR1 SNHLY and CDR2 FYNNEI. Germline trimming cut 7 bases from V and 3 bases from J; bases unmatched to any gene: 1. This CDR3 contains 13 residues. Here the CDR3 reads CASILAGEETQYF. CDR3 DNA: TGTGCCAGCATACTAGCGGGAGAAGAGACCCAGTACTTC.

The rearrangement links TRBV6-2 or TRBV6-3 to TRBJ1-1; unclear D gene. Per the germline V gene, CDR1 is MNHEY and CDR2 is SVGEGT. Between the trimmed V and J ends, which lost 7 bases and 4 bases, there was a span of 7 bases. The length of the CDR3 is 11 residues. CDR3 bases: TGTGCCAGCAATTATCCCACTGAAGCTTTCTTT. As protein: CASNYPTEAFF.

This clonotype has a handful of counts. This chain connects TRBV3-1 to TRBJ1-5; D unclear. CDR1 is LGHDT, CDR2 YNNKEL, per germline (reference sequence). This CDR3 has 14 amino acids. V was clipped by 0 bases and J by 1 base, with 4 bases between them. CDR3 coding DNA: TGTGCCAGCAGCCAAGAAGGCAGCAATCAGCCCCAGCATTTT. Protein product: CASSQEGSNQPQHF.